The 21 T cell receptor beta chains below were found in one sample sequenced in a study of T cells in Graves' hyperthyroidism and ophthalmopathy. TCR beta CDR3 regions were amplified from RNA transcripts. During a first-round RT-PCR of the TCR CDR3, the HTBI primer set was used. MiXCR, run by TCRdb on the multiplex PCR reads, gives a single entry per CDR3 protein. In the table there are hundreds of thousands of distinct CDR3 sequences, about 14% of which are singletons. The specimen was blood. These receptors originate from a middle-aged woman with Graves' ophthalmopathy.

This clonotype was counted many times. This sequence joins TRBV7-9 and TRBJ1-1, with D unresolved. The CDR3 length is 13 residues. V lost 5 bases and J lost 0, with 7 bases in between. Germline V lookup: CDR1 SEHNR, CDR2 FQNEAQ (reference sequence). The CDR3 coding sequence is TGTGCCAGCAGCCAGACGCTGAACACTGAAGCTTTCTTT. Amino acids: CASSQTLNTEAFF.

This clonotype has ten or more counts. The CDR3 nucleotides are TGTGCCACTTCCTGGACCAGGGCTCCCTATGGCTACACCTTC. This gives the protein CATSWTRAPYGYTF. The chain recombines TRBV28 with TRBJ1-2, with a weak D call TRBD1 (5 bases). The length of the CDR3 is 14 residues. CDR1 and CDR2 from the germline V gene are MDHEN and SYDVKM. Trimming left V 10 bases short and J 4 bases short, with 19 bases between.

V and J are TRBV18 and TRBJ1-1; D uncertain. CDR3 size: 15 residues. Germline values: CDR1 KGHSH, CDR2 LQKENI. Trimming pared 0 bases from V and 1 base from J, leaving 9 bases between. For the CDR3, the DNA is TGTGCCAGCTCACCACCGACATCGGGGAACACTGAAGCTTTCTTT. It specifies CASSPPTSGNTEAFF.

Remarks on this clonotype: One base away lies a much larger clone, so this may be a sequencing read error. The chain is built from TRBV9 and TRBJ2-7; D might be TRBD2 (6 bases). CDR3 length: 14 residues. Germline V gene sequence: CDR1 SGDLS, CDR2 YYNGEE. Trimming shortened V by 1 base and J by 7 bases, and 15 bases separated the two germline ends. CDR3 amino acids: CASSVSAGHGEQYF. The CDR3 coding sequence is TGTGCCAGCAGCGTATCGGCGGGGCACGGGGAGCAGTACTTC.

This clonotype appeared many times. V usage is TRBV12-3 or TRBV12-4 and J usage is TRBJ1-1; D not certain. The CDR3 spans 16 residues. V was clipped by 2 bases and J by 0 bases, with 13 bases between them. The CDR3 sequence: CASSLRGWNMNTEAFF. The CDR3, as DNA: TGTGCCAGCAGTTTAAGAGGCTGGAACATGAACACTGAAGCTTTCTTT.

V is TRBV19 and J is TRBJ2-6; TRBD1 might be the D (5 bases). Germline V gives CDR1 LNHDA, CDR2 SQIVND (reference sequence). V lost 6 bases and J lost 15, with 21 bases in between. CDR3 size: 14 residues. The CDR3 loop reads CASSPRSGASALTF. DNA for the CDR3: TGTGCCAGTAGCCCCCGGTCTGGGGCCAGCGCCCTGACTTTC.

This clonotype was detected ten times or more. The chain uses TRBV29-1 and TRBJ2-7; D uncertain. The CDR3 runs 14 residues. V lost 3 bases and J lost 0, with 12 bases in between. The germline CDR1 and CDR2 sequences are SQVTM and ANQGSEA. The CDR3 region is CSVEGSTSSYEQYF. The CDR3 DNA follows: TGCAGCGTTGAGGGTAGCACCAGCTCCTACGAGCAGTACTTC.

This clonotype was counted at least ten times. The chain joins TRBV14 to TRBJ2-1, with a tentative D call TRBD2 (6 bases). Per germline, CDR1 SGHDN and CDR2 FVKESK. The CDR3 has 13 residues. V lost 3 bases and J lost 4, with 7 bases in between. CDR3 sequence reads: CASSQTRYNEQFF. In DNA form, the CDR3 reads TGTGCCAGCAGCCAGACTAGATACAATGAGCAGTTCTTC.

This clonotype was observed many times. The chain joins TRBV2 to TRBJ1-1; 7 bases line up with TRBD1. Germline V gene data show CDR1 as SNHLY and CDR2 as FYNNEI. V lost 8 bases to trimming and J lost 4 bases; unmatched junction nucleotides: 10. This CDR3 comprises 14 residues. The CDR3 nucleotides are TGTGCCAGCCCCCTATCGGAGGGGGCCACTGAAGCTTTCTTT. Protein product: CASPLSEGATEAFF.

This clonotype was counted ten times or more. The chain links TRBV29-1 to TRBJ2-5, with D possibly matching TRBD2 (5 bases). CDR3 length: 13 amino acids. Germline loops: CDR1 SQVTM, CDR2 ANQGSEA. V lost 7 bases, J lost 4 bases, and 16 bases lay in between. The CDR3 DNA reads TGCAGCGCCCCACCGGGGATGCGAGAGACCCAGTACTTC. The encoded protein is CSAPPGMRETQYF. Full variable domain (rest looked up from reference TRBV29-1 and TRBJ2-5): SAVISQKPSRDICQRGTSLTIQCQVDSQVTMMFWYRQQPGQSLTLIATANQGSEATYESGFVIDKFPISRPNLTFSTLTVSNMSPEDSSIYLCSAPPGMRETQYFGPGTRLLVL.

This clonotype was counted at least ten times. J is TRBJ2-7 and V is TRBV11-2; the match to TRBD1 covers 7 bases. This CDR3 has 15 residues. Germline loops: CDR1 SGHAT, CDR2 FQNNGV. Trimming cost V 5 bases and J 3 bases; bases outside gene matches: 10. The CDR3 here is CASSPATGSVYEQYF. The CDR3 nucleotides are TGTGCCAGCAGCCCAGCGACAGGGTCGGTCTACGAGCAGTACTTC.

The sample holds many counts of this clonotype. This chain connects TRBV28 to TRBJ1-2, with 7 bases aligning to TRBD1. CDR1 and CDR2 (germline): MDHEN, SYDVKM. This CDR3 is built from 16 residues. J lost 2 bases, V lost 1 base, and 7 bases had no gene match. This CDR3 reads CASSLFLGGSNYGYTF. CDR3 DNA: TGTGCCAGCAGTTTATTTTTAGGGGGCTCGAACTATGGCTACACCTTC.

The J gene is TRBJ2-2, the V gene TRBV5-1; TRBD1 is a possible D gene (7 bases). The V and J ends lost 4 bases and 5 bases respectively, with 15 bases between them. This CDR3 spans 15 amino acids. Germline V gene lookup returns CDR1 SGHRS and CDR2 YFSETQ. The CDR3 bases are TGCGCCAGCAGCCGGGGGACAGTGGGTACCGGGGAGCTGTTTTTT. It encodes CASSRGTVGTGELFF.

This clonotype was found many times. The chain employs TRBV28 and TRBJ1-3; 8 bases agree with TRBD1. CDR1 is MDHEN and CDR2 is SYDVKM in the germline V gene. The junction had 12 bases not matched to a gene; V was cut back by 2 bases and J by 0 bases. The CDR3 extends over 19 amino acids. In DNA, the CDR3 is TGTGCCAGCAGTTTACAGGGGGCGATACCAGGGGTCTCTGGAAACACCATATATTTT. Translating it yields CASSLQGAIPGVSGNTIYF.

This clonotype was counted ten times or more. The genes are TRBV20-1 and TRBJ2-7; D assignment may be TRBD1 or TRBD2 (5 bases each). Per the germline V gene, CDR1 is DFQATT and CDR2 is SNEGSKA (reference sequence). CDR3 length: 12 amino acids. Trimming removed 2 bases at V and 3 bases at J, with 8 bases between. CDR3 residues: CSARRGLYEQYF. The CDR3 region has the DNA TGCAGTGCTAGACGGGGCCTCTACGAGCAGTACTTC.

This clonotype was seen at least ten times. The chain links TRBV16 to TRBJ1-5, with D unresolved. Germline V gene data show CDR1 as KGHSY and CDR2 as FQNENV. V lost 3 bases and J lost 4, with 4 bases in between. The CDR3 is 12 residues long. CDR3 sequence: CASSHTNQPQHF. In DNA form, the CDR3 reads TGTGCCAGCAGCCACACTAATCAGCCCCAGCATTTT.

In the case of this clonotype: The junction does not match germline at one end; this may be a read error. The chain has TRBV12-3 or TRBV12-4 and TRBJ2-3; D remains unclear. The CDR3 has 14 amino acids. CDR3 nucleotide sequence: TGTGCCAGCGAACATACGGATAGCACAGACACGCAGTATTTT. Its protein product is CASEHTDSTDTQYF.

The chain is built from TRBV29-1 and TRBJ2-5, with TRBD2 matching over 7 bases. This CDR3 is built from 12 residues. The trim removed 5 bases at V and 5 bases at J, leaving 5 bases unmatched. Germline CDR1 reads SQVTM; CDR2 reads ANQGSEA. Here the CDR3 reads CSVSGEGETQYF. CDR3 sequence (DNA): TGCAGCGTTTCGGGGGAGGGGGAGACCCAGTACTTC. The entire variable domain, with the rest obtained from reference TRBV29-1 and TRBJ2-5, is as follows: SAVISQKPSRDICQRGTSLTIQCQVDSQVTMMFWYRQQPGQSLTLIATANQGSEATYESGFVIDKFPISRPNLTFSTLTVSNMSPEDSSIYLCSVSGEGETQYFGPGTRLLVL.

The chain employs TRBV29-1 and TRBJ2-5; weak D call: TRBD1 (6 bases). CDR1 and CDR2 from the germline V gene are SQVTM and ANQGSEA. This CDR3 spans 13 amino acids. V was clipped by 5 bases and J by 1 base, with 11 bases between them. DNA of the CDR3: TGCAGCGTTCCCGGGACAACCCAAGAGACCCAGTACTTC. The encoded protein is CSVPGTTQETQYF. Full variable domain (outside the CDR3, taken from reference TRBV29-1 and TRBJ2-5): SAVISQKPSRDICQRGTSLTIQCQVDSQVTMMFWYRQQPGQSLTLIATANQGSEATYESGFVIDKFPISRPNLTFSTLTVSNMSPEDSSIYLCSVPGTTQETQYFGPGTRLLVL.

This clonotype was observed many times. This chain joins TRBV28 and TRBJ2-5, with 11 nucleotides matching TRBD1. The V and J ends lost 6 bases and 3 bases, in that order; junction bases with no gene match: 12. Germline CDR1 and CDR2: MDHEN and SYDVKM. The CDR3 is 17 amino acids. In DNA form, the CDR3 reads TGTGCCAGCAGAACCCACCCCGGGACAGGGGGAAAAGAGACCCAGTACTTC. Translating gives CASRTHPGTGGKETQYF.

The table lists this clonotype with many counts. V and J are TRBV6-5 and TRBJ2-7, with a possible D match to TRBD1 (5 bases). The V and J ends lost 1 base and 6 bases respectively, with 16 bases between them. Germline V lookup: CDR1 MNHEY, CDR2 SVGAGI. The CDR3 consists of 15 residues. DNA of the CDR3: TGTGCCAGCAGTTACTTTAGTGTCCAGGGCTTCGAGCAGTACTTC. Encoded protein: CASSYFSVQGFEQYF.